A selection of T cell receptor beta chains follows, all from one sample in a study of regulatory T cells in long-lasting Graves disease. TCRdb re-called the multiplex PCR reads with MiXCR, one entry per CDR3 protein. The sample has 400,000 to 500,000 distinct CDR3 sequences; 21% are singletons. The starting material was peripheral blood mononuclear cells (PBMCs), obtained when the disease was refractory, from a patient treated with antithyroid drugs. These receptors originate from a female donor with Graves disease. Both conserved end residues are part of each CDR3. Fields, in order: clone size, J gene, V gene, D gene, CDR3 DNA, CDR3 protein. The D gene is left open where the match is weak. Where a row states a size, it is once, few, many or the class of an expanded clone; other rows omit it.

NA,TRBJ2-7,TRBV6-5,NA,TGTGCCAGCAGTTACTCCACTCACCCCTACGAGCAGTACTTC,CASSYSTHPYEQYF
few,TRBJ2-2,TRBV6-2/TRBV6-3,TRBD2,TGTGCCAGCAGGCTAGCGGGAATCACCGGGGAGCTGTTTTTT,CASRLAGITGELFF
many,TRBJ1-2,TRBV11-2,NA,TGTGCCAGCACCCTATTTCGGGCAGGGGAAAACTATGGCTACACCTTC,CASTLFRAGENYGYTF
NA,TRBJ2-4,TRBV4-1,NA,TGCGCCAGCAGCCAAGATATGACGCTACGGCAGGTCATTCAGTACTTC,CASSQDMTLRQVIQYF
many,TRBJ2-7,TRBV28,TRBD1,TGTGCCACGACAGGGGCACCCAACTCCTACGAGCAGTACTTC,CATTGAPNSYEQYF
NA,TRBJ1-5,TRBV28,TRBD1,TGTGCCAGCACCAAAGGGGGCAGGGGCAGAGCGTCGGAGCCCCAGCATTTT,CASTKGGRGRASEPQHF
many,TRBJ1-6,TRBV28,TRBD1,TGTGCCAGCAGTTTGTGGACAGGAGAAAATTCACCCCTCCACTTT,CASSLWTGENSPLHF
NA,TRBJ2-2,TRBV19,TRBD2,TGTGCCAGTAGCCCGGGACTAGCCCTGATAGATAACACCGGGGAGCTGTTTTTT,CASSPGLALIDNTGELFF
few,TRBJ1-1,TRBV7-9,NA,TGTGCCAGCAGCTTACCTGAAGCTTTCTTT,CASSLPEAFF
few,TRBJ2-7,TRBV11-3,TRBD1,TGTGCCAGCAGCTTTCCACCGGGACAGGGTGGCCACGAGCAGTACTTC,CASSFPPGQGGHEQYF
many,TRBJ2-5,TRBV11-2,NA,TGTGCCAGCAGCCCCGGGACGCAAGAGACCCAGTACTTC,CASSPGTQETQYF
many,TRBJ2-1,TRBV27,TRBD1,TGTGCCAGCAGTCCGGGACAGGGTTACAATGAGCAGTTCTTC,CASSPGQGYNEQFF
many,TRBJ1-3,TRBV30,NA,TGTGCCTGGAGACCCGGACGTACTGGAAACACCATATATTTT,CAWRPGRTGNTIYF
NA,TRBJ2-7,TRBV12-3/TRBV12-4,NA,TGTGCCAGCAGTTATGGGGGGACCTCCTCCTACGAGCAGTACTTC,CASSYGGTSSYEQYF
NA,TRBJ1-2,TRBV6-1,NA,TGTGCCAGCAGTGCCCCGGGCTCTGGCTACACCTTC,CASSAPGSGYTF
NA,TRBJ1-1,TRBV5-6,TRBD1,TGTGCCAGCAGTATTGACAGGGGCGAAACTGAAGCTTTCTTT,CASSIDRGETEAFF
many,TRBJ2-1,TRBV12-5,TRBD2,TGTGCTAGTGCTCATGGTGGGACTAGCGATAATGAGCAGTTCTTC,CASAHGGTSDNEQFF